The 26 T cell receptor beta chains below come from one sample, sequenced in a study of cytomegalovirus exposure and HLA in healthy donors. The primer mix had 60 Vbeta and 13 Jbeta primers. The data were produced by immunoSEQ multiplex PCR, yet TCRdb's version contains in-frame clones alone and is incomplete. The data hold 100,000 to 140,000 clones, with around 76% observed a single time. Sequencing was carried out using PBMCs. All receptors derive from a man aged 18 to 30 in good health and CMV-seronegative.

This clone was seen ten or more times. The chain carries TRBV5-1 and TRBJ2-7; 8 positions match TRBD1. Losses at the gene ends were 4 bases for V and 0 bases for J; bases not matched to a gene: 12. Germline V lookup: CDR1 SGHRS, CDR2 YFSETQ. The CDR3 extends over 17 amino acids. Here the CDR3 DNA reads TGCGCCAGCAGCCAACCCGGGACAGGAAGCTACTCCTACGAGCAGTACTTC. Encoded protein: CASSQPGTGSYSYEQYF.

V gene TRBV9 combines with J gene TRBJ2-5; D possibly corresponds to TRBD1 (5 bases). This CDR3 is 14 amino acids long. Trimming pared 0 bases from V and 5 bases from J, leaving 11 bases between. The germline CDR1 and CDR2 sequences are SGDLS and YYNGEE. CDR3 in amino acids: CASSVEGNRETQYF. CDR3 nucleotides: TGTGCCAGCAGCGTAGAGGGGAATCGGGAGACCCAGTACTTC. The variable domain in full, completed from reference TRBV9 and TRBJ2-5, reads DSGVTQTPKHLITATGQRVTLRCSPRSGDLSVYWYQQSLDQGLQFLIQYYNGEERAKGNILERFSAQQFPDLHSELNLSSLELGDSALYFCASSVEGNRETQYFGPGTRLLVL.

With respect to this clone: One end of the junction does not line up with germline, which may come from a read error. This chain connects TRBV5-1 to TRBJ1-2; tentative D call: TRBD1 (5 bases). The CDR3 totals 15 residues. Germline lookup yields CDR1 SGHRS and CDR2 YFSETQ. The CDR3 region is CASSFVASDRYGYPF. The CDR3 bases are TGCGCCAGCAGCTTTGTCGCGTCTGACAGATATGGCTACCCCTTC. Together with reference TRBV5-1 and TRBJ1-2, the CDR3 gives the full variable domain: KAGVTQTPRYLIKTRGQQVTLSCSPISGHRSVSWYQQTPGQGLQFLFEYFSETQRNKGNFPGRFSGRQFSNSRSEMNVSTLELGDSALYLCASSFVASDRYGYPFGSGTRLTVV.

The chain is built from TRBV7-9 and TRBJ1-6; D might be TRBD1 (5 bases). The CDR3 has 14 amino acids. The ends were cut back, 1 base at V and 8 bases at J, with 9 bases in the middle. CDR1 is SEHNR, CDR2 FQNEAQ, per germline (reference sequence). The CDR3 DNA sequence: TGTGCCAGCAGCTTAGATCAGGGATATTCACCCCTCCACTTT. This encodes CASSLDQGYSPLHF.

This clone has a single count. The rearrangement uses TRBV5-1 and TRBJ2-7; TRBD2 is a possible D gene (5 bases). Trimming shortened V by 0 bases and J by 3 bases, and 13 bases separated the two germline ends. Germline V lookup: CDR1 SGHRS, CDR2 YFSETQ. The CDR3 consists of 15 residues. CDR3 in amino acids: CASSLGGMGIYEQYF. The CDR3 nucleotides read TGCGCCAGCAGCTTGGGAGGGATGGGGATCTACGAGCAGTACTTC.

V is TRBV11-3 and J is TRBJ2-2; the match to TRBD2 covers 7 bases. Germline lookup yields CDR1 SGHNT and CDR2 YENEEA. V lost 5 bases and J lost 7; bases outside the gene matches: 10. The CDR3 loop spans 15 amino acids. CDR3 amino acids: CASSGGRGTNGELFF. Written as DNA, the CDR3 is TGTGCCAGCAGCGGGGGGAGGGGTACGAACGGGGAGCTGTTTTTT.

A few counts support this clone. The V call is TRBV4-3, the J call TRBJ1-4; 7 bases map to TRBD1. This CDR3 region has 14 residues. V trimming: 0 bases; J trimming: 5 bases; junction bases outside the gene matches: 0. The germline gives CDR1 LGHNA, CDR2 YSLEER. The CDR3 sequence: CASSQEGQNEKLFF. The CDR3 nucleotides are TGCGCCAGCAGCCAAGAGGGACAGAATGAAAAACTGTTTTTT.

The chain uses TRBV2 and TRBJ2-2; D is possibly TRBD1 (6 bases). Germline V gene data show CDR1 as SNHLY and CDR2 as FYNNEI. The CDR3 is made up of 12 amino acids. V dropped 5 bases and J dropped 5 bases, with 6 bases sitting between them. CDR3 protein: CASSTGTGELFF. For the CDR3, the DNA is TGTGCCAGCAGTACAGGGACCGGGGAGCTGTTTTTT. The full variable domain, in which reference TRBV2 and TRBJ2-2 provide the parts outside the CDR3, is EPEVTQTPSHQVTQMGQEVILRCVPISNHLYFYWYRQILGQKVEFLVSFYNNEISEKSEIFDDQFSVERPDGSNFTLKIRSTKLEDSAMYFCASSTGTGELFFGEGSRLTVL.

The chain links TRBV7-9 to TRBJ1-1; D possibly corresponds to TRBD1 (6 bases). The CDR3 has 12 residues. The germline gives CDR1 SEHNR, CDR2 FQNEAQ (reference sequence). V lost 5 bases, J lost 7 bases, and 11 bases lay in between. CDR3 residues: CASSDRKVEAFF. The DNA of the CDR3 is TGTGCCAGCAGCGACAGGAAGGTTGAAGCTTTCTTT.

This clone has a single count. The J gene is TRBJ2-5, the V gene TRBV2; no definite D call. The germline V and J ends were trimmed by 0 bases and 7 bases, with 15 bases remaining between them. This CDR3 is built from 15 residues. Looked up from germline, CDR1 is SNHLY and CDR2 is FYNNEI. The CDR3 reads CASSEARPPDGTQYF. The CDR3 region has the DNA TGTGCCAGCAGTGAAGCGCGGCCCCCCGACGGGACCCAGTACTTC.

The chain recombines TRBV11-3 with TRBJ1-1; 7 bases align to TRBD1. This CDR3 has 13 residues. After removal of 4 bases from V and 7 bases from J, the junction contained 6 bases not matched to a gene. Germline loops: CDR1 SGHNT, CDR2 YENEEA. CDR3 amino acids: CASSSGQKNEAFF. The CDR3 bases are TGTGCCAGCAGCTCGGGACAGAAGAATGAAGCTTTCTTT.

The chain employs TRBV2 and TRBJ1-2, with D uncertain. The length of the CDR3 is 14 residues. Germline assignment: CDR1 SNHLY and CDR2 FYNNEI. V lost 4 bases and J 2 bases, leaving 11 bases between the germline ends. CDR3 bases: TGTGCCAGCAGTGGAAGGAGGGTCAACTATGGCTACACCTTC. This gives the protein CASSGRRVNYGYTF.

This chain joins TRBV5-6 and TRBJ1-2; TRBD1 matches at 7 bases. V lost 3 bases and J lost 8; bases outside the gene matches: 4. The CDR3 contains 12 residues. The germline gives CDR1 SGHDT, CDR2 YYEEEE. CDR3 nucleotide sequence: TGTGCCAGCAGCTCACAGGGGCGCGGCTACACCTTC. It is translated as CASSSQGRGYTF.

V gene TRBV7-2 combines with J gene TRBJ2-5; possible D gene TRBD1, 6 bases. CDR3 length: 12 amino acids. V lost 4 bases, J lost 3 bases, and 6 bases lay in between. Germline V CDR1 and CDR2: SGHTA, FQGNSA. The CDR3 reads CASSWDKETQYF. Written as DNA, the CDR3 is TGTGCCAGCAGCTGGGACAAAGAGACCCAGTACTTC. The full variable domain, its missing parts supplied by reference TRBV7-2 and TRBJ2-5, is GAGVSQSPSNKVTEKGKDVELRCDPISGHTALYWYRQSLGQGLEFLIYFQGNSAPDKSGLPSDRFSAERTGGSVSTLTIQRTQQEDSAVYLCASSWDKETQYFGPGTRLLVL.

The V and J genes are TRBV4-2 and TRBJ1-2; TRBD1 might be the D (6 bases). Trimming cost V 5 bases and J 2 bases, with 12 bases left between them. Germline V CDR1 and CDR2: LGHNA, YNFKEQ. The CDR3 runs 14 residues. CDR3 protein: CASSTSDRNYGYTF. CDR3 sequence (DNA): TGTGCCAGCAGCACCTCCGACAGGAACTATGGCTACACCTTC.

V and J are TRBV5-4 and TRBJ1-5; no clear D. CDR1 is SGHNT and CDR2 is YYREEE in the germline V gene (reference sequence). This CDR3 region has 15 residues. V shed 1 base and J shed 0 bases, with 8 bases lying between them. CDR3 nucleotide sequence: TGTGCCAGCAGCTTGTCTCCAGTTAGCAATCAGCCCCAGCATTTT. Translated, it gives CASSLSPVSNQPQHF.

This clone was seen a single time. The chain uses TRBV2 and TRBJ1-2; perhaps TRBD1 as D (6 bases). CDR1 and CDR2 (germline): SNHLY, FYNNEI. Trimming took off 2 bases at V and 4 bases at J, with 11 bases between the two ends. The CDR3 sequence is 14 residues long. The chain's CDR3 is CASSELSGAYGYTF. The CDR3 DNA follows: TGTGCCAGCAGTGAACTATCAGGGGCCTATGGCTACACCTTC.

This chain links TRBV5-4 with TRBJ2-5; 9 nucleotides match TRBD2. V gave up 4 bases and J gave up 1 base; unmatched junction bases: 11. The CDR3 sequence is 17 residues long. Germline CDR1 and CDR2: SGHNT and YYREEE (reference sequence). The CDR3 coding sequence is TGTGCCAGCAGCCCCCTGCGAGCGGGGGGCCTCCAAGAGACCCAGTACTTC. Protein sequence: CASSPLRAGGLQETQYF.

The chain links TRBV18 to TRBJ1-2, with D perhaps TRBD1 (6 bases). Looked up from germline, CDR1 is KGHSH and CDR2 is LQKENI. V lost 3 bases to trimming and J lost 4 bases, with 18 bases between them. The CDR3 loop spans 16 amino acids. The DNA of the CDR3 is TGTGCCAGCTCACCCTCAGGGGCCGCCGTCTCCTATGGCTACACCTTC. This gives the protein CASSPSGAAVSYGYTF.

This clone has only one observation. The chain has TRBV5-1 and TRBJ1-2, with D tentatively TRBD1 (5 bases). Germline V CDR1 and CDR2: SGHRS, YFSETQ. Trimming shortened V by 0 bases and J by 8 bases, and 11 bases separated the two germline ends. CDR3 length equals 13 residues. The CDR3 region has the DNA TGCGCCAGCAGCTTGGGGCAGGGAGGCGGCTACACCTTC. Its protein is CASSLGQGGGYTF.

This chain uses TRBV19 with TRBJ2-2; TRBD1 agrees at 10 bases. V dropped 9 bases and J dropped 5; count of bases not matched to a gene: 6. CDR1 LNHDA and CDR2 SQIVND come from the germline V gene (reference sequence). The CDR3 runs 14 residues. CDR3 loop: CASTGTGVTGELFF. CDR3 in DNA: TGTGCCAGCACCGGGACAGGGGTAACCGGGGAGCTGTTTTTT.

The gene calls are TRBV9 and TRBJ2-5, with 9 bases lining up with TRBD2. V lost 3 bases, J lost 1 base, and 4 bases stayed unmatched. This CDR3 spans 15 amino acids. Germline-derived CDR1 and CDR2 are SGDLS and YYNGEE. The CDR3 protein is CASSGAGGRQETQYF. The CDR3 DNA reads TGTGCCAGCAGCGGAGCGGGGGGCCGCCAAGAGACCCAGTACTTC.

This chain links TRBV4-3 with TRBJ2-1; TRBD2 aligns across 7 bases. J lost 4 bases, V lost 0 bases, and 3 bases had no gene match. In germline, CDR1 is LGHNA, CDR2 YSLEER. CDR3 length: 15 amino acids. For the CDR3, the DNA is TGCGCCAGCAGCCAAGACGACGGGGGGTACAATGAGCAGTTCTTC. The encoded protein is CASSQDDGGYNEQFF.

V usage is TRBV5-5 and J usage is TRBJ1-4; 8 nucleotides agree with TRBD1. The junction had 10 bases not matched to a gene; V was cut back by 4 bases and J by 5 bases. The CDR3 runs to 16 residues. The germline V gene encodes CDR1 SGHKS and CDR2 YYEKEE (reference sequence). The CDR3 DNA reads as TGTGCCAGCAGCCAGACGGGAGGACAGGGAAATGAAAAACTGTTTTTT. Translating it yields CASSQTGGQGNEKLFF.

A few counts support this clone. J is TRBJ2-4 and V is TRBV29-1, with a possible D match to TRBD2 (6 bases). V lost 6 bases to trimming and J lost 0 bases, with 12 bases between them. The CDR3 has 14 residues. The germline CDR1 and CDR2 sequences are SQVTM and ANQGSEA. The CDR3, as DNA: TGCAGCGTGAGGGAGGCTCTAGCCAAAAACATTCAGTACTTC. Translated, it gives CSVREALAKNIQYF.

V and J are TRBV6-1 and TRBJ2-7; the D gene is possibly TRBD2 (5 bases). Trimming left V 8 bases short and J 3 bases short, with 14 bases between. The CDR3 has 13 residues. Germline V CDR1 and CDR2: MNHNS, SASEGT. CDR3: CASRPDRGYEQYF. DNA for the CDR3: TGTGCCAGCCGACCAGACCGGGGCTACGAGCAGTACTTC.